What follows are 29 T cell receptor beta chains derived from one specimen sequenced in a study of shared clonotypes between healthy human individuals. Naive CD8 cells were CD45RO-negative, positively selected for CCR7, excluding terminally differentiated effector memory CD45RA+ cells. Clones were sequenced by immunoSEQ multiplex PCR, and TCRdb holds only the in-frame ones, with some missing. The data show around 1,900,000 clones, 93% seen once. Sequencing was done on a sample of naive CD8+ T cells from PBMCs. The receptor set was obtained from a man aged 18-30 years in good health. Some clones in this sample may be carry-over from other donors' samples.

A few counts support this clone. This chain links TRBV6-5 with TRBJ1-1, with D perhaps matching TRBD1 (6 bases). This CDR3 has 15 amino acids. The germline V gene encodes CDR1 MNHEY and CDR2 SVGAGI. Trimming took 5 bases from V and 4 from J, leaving 17 bases between them. CDR3 sequence: CASSPVWGAGTEAFF. Here the CDR3 DNA reads TGTGCCAGCAGTCCGGTCTGGGGGGCAGGCACTGAAGCTTTCTTT.

This clone appeared a single time. CDR3 DNA sequence: TGTGCCAGCAGCTGGACGGTCGAATCCTACGAGCAGTACTTC. This gives the protein CASSWTVESYEQYF. This chain connects TRBV7-9 to TRBJ2-7; no clear D. CDR1 is SEHNR and CDR2 is FQNEAQ in the germline V gene (reference sequence). Deletions cut 4 bases from V and 1 base from J, with 11 bases between. The CDR3 totals 14 residues. The entire variable domain, with the rest obtained from reference TRBV7-9 and TRBJ2-7, is as follows: DTGVSQNPRHKITKRGQNVTFRCDPISEHNRLYWYRQTLGQGPEFLTYFQNEAQLEKSRLLSDRFSAERPKGSFSTLEIQRTEQGDSAMYLCASSWTVESYEQYFGPGTRLTVT.

V and J are TRBV28 and TRBJ1-1, with D possibly being TRBD1 (5 bases). CDR1 and CDR2 (germline): MDHEN, SYDVKM. V lost 3 bases to trimming and J lost 2 bases, with 10 bases between them. The CDR3 has 14 amino acids. For the CDR3, the DNA is TGTGCCAGCAGTTTCGTGACAGTCAACACTGAAGCTTTCTTT. Residues: CASSFVTVNTEAFF.

This chain joins TRBV28 and TRBJ2-3; 9 nucleotides match TRBD1. Germline V gives CDR1 MDHEN, CDR2 SYDVKM. This CDR3 comprises 15 residues. The V gene end was trimmed by 5 bases and the J gene end by 6 bases; junction bases not matched to a gene: 9. This CDR3 reads CASSGDRVSIDTQYF. The CDR3 DNA reads as TGTGCCAGCAGTGGGGACAGGGTTTCGATTGATACGCAGTATTTT.

This clone showed up just once. The chain carries TRBV4-3 and TRBJ2-7, with a possible D match to TRBD2 (6 bases). The V gene's germline CDR1 is LGHNA and CDR2 YSLEER. There are 16 residues in the CDR3. V dropped 1 base and J dropped 4 bases, with 17 bases sitting between them. The CDR3 nucleotides read TGCGCCAGCAGCCAAGTATTCGGGAGATCGCGATACGAGCAGTACTTC. This encodes CASSQVFGRSRYEQYF.

The chain recombines TRBV5-8 with TRBJ2-1; the match to TRBD2 covers 11 bases. CDR1 and CDR2 (germline): SGHTS, YDEGEE. The CDR3 spans 19 residues. V gave up 0 bases and J gave up 1 base; unmatched junction bases: 9. CDR3 nucleotide sequence: TGTGCCAGCAGCTTGGCAGGGGTTAGCGGGAGGGGGTCCTACAATGAGCAGTTCTTC. This translates into CASSLAGVSGRGSYNEQFF.

The chain links TRBV11-3 to TRBJ2-5, with 9 nucleotides matching TRBD2. Trimming at V came to 2 bases and at J to 4 bases, leaving 17 bases not matched to a gene. Per the germline V gene, CDR1 is SGHNT and CDR2 is YENEEA. The CDR3 length is 19 residues. The CDR3 region is CASSLFAQFGRRGGETQYF. The CDR3 DNA follows: TGTGCCAGCAGCTTATTCGCCCAGTTTGGGAGGCGGGGGGGAGAGACCCAGTACTTC. Variable domain in full (rest from reference TRBV11-3 and TRBJ2-5): EAGVVQSPRYKIIEKKQPVAFWCNPISGHNTLYWYLQNLGQGPELLIRYENEEAVDDSQLPKDRFSAERLKGVDSTLKIQPAELGDSAVYLCASSLFAQFGRRGGETQYFGPGTRLLVL.

The chain employs TRBV7-9 and TRBJ2-1; tentatively, D is TRBD2 (5 bases). The CDR3 runs to 16 residues. V gave up 1 base and J gave up 0 bases, with 10 bases separating them. Germline V CDR1 and CDR2: SEHNR, FQNEAQ (reference sequence). CDR3 protein: CASSLDLGSSYNEQFF. The CDR3 nucleotides read TGTGCCAGCAGCTTAGATTTGGGGAGCTCCTACAATGAGCAGTTCTTC.

This chain joins TRBV27 and TRBJ1-1, with 7 bases that match TRBD1. CDR1 and CDR2 (germline): MNHEY, SMNVEV (reference sequence). The CDR3 covers 15 residues. The J segment lost 0 bases and the V segment lost 5 bases, leaving 6 bases of the junction unmatched. CDR3 amino acids: CASSGYRGMNTEAFF. CDR3 DNA sequence: TGTGCCAGCAGTGGTTACAGGGGAATGAACACTGAAGCTTTCTTT.

The V call is TRBV19, the J call TRBJ2-7; no definite D call. Germline-derived CDR1 and CDR2 are LNHDA and SQIVND (reference sequence). The length of the CDR3 is 14 residues. Trimming left V 6 bases short and J 4 bases short, with 16 bases between. DNA of the CDR3: TGTGCCAGTAGCTACGGCCTTTATGGGTACGAGCAGTACTTC. Protein sequence: CASSYGLYGYEQYF.

The gene calls are TRBV27 and TRBJ2-4; TRBD1 agrees at 10 bases. CDR3 size: 13 residues. The J segment lost 8 bases and the V segment lost 5 bases, leaving 3 bases of the junction unmatched. Germline lookup yields CDR1 MNHEY and CDR2 SMNVEV (reference sequence). CDR3 sequence reads: CASSLDRGDIQYF. The CDR3 bases are TGTGCCAGCAGTCTGGACAGGGGGGACATTCAGTACTTC.

This clone was counted a single time. The rearrangement uses TRBV9 and TRBJ2-1, with 8 bases identical to TRBD2. CDR1 is SGDLS and CDR2 is YYNGEE in the germline V gene. J lost 2 bases, V lost 3 bases, and 7 bases had no gene match. The length of the CDR3 is 16 residues. CDR3: CASSAGLAATYNEQFF. The DNA of the CDR3 is TGTGCCAGCAGCGCAGGACTAGCAGCCACCTACAATGAGCAGTTCTTC.

The V and J genes are TRBV11-1 and TRBJ2-1; maybe TRBD2 (5 bases). The CDR3 covers 17 residues. The germline V gene has CDR1 SGHAT and CDR2 FQDESV (reference sequence). V lost 5 bases and J lost 2, with 19 bases in between. The CDR3 reads CASSPWPGSATYNEQFF. The CDR3 region has the DNA TGTGCCAGCAGCCCCTGGCCGGGTAGCGCAACCTACAATGAGCAGTTCTTC.

This chain uses TRBV19 with TRBJ1-1, with a weak D call TRBD1 (5 bases). Germline V gene sequence: CDR1 LNHDA, CDR2 SQIVND (reference sequence). The V gene lost 2 bases and the J gene lost 3 bases, with 16 bases spanning the gap. The CDR3 sequence is 16 residues long. The CDR3 is CASSIWGGTQDTEAFF. CDR3 DNA: TGTGCCAGTAGTATATGGGGGGGGACGCAGGACACTGAAGCTTTCTTT.

DNA of the CDR3: TGTGCCAGCAGCCCGGACTGGGGGGCCGAGCAGTACTTC. This translates into CASSPDWGAEQYF. The chain couples TRBV5-4 to TRBJ2-7; D could derive from TRBD1 or TRBD2 (6 bases each). CDR3 size: 13 residues. From germline, CDR1 is SGHNT and CDR2 YYREEE (reference sequence). Trimming pared 4 bases from V and 6 bases from J, leaving 14 bases between.

V usage is TRBV19 and J usage is TRBJ2-1; TRBD1 is a possible D gene (6 bases). V lost 4 bases and J lost 0, with 10 bases in between. The CDR3 consists of 15 residues. The V gene's germline CDR1 is LNHDA and CDR2 SQIVND (reference sequence). This CDR3 reads CASSTGVSSYNEQFF. The CDR3, as DNA: TGTGCCAGTAGTACAGGGGTGAGCTCCTACAATGAGCAGTTCTTC.

This chain joins TRBV5-1 and TRBJ2-3, with 7 bases aligning to TRBD1. Germline CDR1 SGHRS, CDR2 YFSETQ. The V gene end was trimmed by 2 bases and the J gene end by 1 base; junction bases not matched to a gene: 10. CDR3 length: 17 amino acids. The CDR3, as DNA: TGCGCCAGCAGCTTTTCCGGGACAGCGAAACGCACAGATACGCAGTATTTT. It specifies CASSFSGTAKRTDTQYF.

The rearrangement uses TRBV28 and TRBJ1-4; tentative D call: TRBD1 (5 bases). The CDR3 spans 15 residues. Germline lookup yields CDR1 MDHEN and CDR2 SYDVKM. The V gene lost 7 bases and the J gene lost 4 bases, with 16 bases spanning the gap. The CDR3 spells CASTVLGGDNEKLFF. CDR3 sequence (DNA): TGTGCCAGCACGGTCTTGGGGGGGGATAATGAAAAACTGTTTTTT. Combining the CDR3 with reference TRBV28 and TRBJ1-4 gives the whole variable domain DVKVTQSSRYLVKRTGEKVFLECVQDMDHENMFWYRQDPGLGLRLIYFSYDVKMKEKGDIPEGYSVSREKKERFSLILESASTNQTSMYLCASTVLGGDNEKLFFGSGTQLSVL.

The rearrangement uses TRBV28 and TRBJ1-1; D is unresolved. Germline-derived CDR1 and CDR2 are MDHEN and SYDVKM. The CDR3 length is 15 residues. Trimming left V 5 bases short and J 1 base short, with 14 bases between. The CDR3 is CASSAGRLSNTEAFF. The DNA for the CDR3 is TGTGCCAGCAGTGCCGGGAGGCTATCGAACACTGAAGCTTTCTTT. The full variable domain, with the rest looked up from reference TRBV28 and TRBJ1-1, is DVKVTQSSRYLVKRTGEKVFLECVQDMDHENMFWYRQDPGLGLRLIYFSYDVKMKEKGDIPEGYSVSREKKERFSLILESASTNQTSMYLCASSAGRLSNTEAFFGQGTRLTVV.

The V gene is TRBV28, the J gene TRBJ1-2; D is ambiguous. The CDR3 has 14 amino acids. V was pared by 7 bases and J by 5 bases, with 17 bases between. The V gene's germline CDR1 is MDHEN and CDR2 SYDVKM. The CDR3 DNA is TGTGCCAGCACCCGAGTCCGGGTAGGATATGGCTACACCTTC. As protein: CASTRVRVGYGYTF.

This chain joins TRBV13 and TRBJ1-1; weak D call: TRBD1 (5 bases). The CDR3 is 13 amino acids. Germline-derived CDR1 and CDR2 are PRHDT and FYEKMQ (reference sequence). The V gene lost 10 bases and the J gene lost 4 bases, with 16 bases spanning the gap. The CDR3 reads CATLGEGSTEAFF. CDR3 nucleotide sequence: TGTGCCACCCTGGGGGAGGGGAGCACTGAAGCTTTCTTT.

This clone was seen a handful of times. The chain couples TRBV4-2 to TRBJ1-5; TRBD1 aligns across 8 bases. The germline V gene encodes CDR1 LGHNA and CDR2 YNFKEQ. Trimming cost V 6 bases and J 2 bases; bases outside gene matches: 6. The CDR3 covers 15 residues. The DNA of the CDR3 is TGTGCCAGCAGTCGGACGACAGGGGGCAATCAGCCCCAGCATTTT. Translation gives CASSRTTGGNQPQHF.

This chain connects TRBV30 to TRBJ1-1; D perhaps matches TRBD1 (5 bases). Germline CDR1 and CDR2: GTSNPN and SVGIG (reference sequence). CDR3 length equals 16 residues. Trimming left V 3 bases short and J 0 bases short, with 17 bases between. The CDR3 reads CAWRIGSGTVNTEAFF. In DNA form, the CDR3 reads TGTGCCTGGAGGATAGGTTCCGGGACGGTGAACACTGAAGCTTTCTTT.

This rearrangement joins TRBV28 to TRBJ2-4; D is uncertain. V shed 3 bases and J shed 6 bases, with 3 bases lying between them. The CDR3 contains 11 residues. CDR1 is MDHEN and CDR2 is SYDVKM in the germline V gene. The CDR3 DNA reads as TGTGCCAGCAGTTTCGGAAACATTCAGTACTTC. Residues: CASSFGNIQYF.

This clone has just one count. Its ends do not fully match the called genes, so a read error is possible. V and J are TRBV4-1 and TRBJ2-7; D is unresolved. Germline V gene data show CDR1 as MGHRA and CDR2 as YSYEKL. This CDR3 contains 13 residues. The CDR3 is CASSLAGSYEQYF. The DNA for the CDR3 is TGTGCCAGCAGCTTAGCAGGATCCTACGAGCAGTACTTC.

On this clone itself: The sample carries other DNA sequences with the same CDR3. This sequence joins TRBV19 and TRBJ2-3; no firm D call. This CDR3 contains 15 residues. The V gene's germline CDR1 is LNHDA and CDR2 SQIVND (reference sequence). With 1 base removed from V and 0 bases from J, the gap between germline ends came to 8 bases. CDR3 coding DNA: TGTGCCAGTAGTATAGGAGTTTCTAGCACAGATACGCAGTATTTT. This encodes CASSIGVSSTDTQYF.

CDR3 sequence (DNA): TGTGCCAGCTCACCACCGGGACAGGGAGGTTACACCTTC. It yields the protein CASSPPGQGGYTF. The rearrangement joins TRBV18 to TRBJ1-2, with TRBD1 matching 9 bases. Germline V CDR1 and CDR2: KGHSH, LQKENI. CDR3 length: 13 amino acids. The J segment lost 11 bases and the V segment lost 0 bases, leaving 4 bases of the junction unmatched.

CDR3 DNA: TGTGCAAGCCGATGGGGCAAGACCATTTCTGGAAACACCATATATTTT. Residues: CASRWGKTISGNTIYF. V gene TRBV12-2 combines with J gene TRBJ1-3; no DNA check was done on the table's D call, TRBD1. TRBV12-2 is annotated as a pseudogene. The CDR3 has 16 amino acids.

The chain joins TRBV6-5 to TRBJ2-1; D possibly matches TRBD1 or TRBD2 (5 bases each). Germline CDR1 MNHEY, CDR2 SVGAGI. The CDR3 is 15 residues long. The V and J ends lost 8 bases and 0 bases respectively, with 14 bases between them. The CDR3 region is CASGSEDNSYNEQFF. As DNA, the CDR3 is TGTGCCAGCGGGAGTGAGGACAACTCCTACAATGAGCAGTTCTTC.